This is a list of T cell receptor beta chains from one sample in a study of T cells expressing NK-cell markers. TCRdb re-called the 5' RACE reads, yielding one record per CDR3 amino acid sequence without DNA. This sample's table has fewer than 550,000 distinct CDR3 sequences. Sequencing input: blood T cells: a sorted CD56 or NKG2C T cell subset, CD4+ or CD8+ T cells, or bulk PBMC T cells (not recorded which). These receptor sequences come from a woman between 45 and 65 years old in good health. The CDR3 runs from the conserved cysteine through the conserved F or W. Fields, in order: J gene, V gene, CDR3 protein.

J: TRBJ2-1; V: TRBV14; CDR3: CASRHSWRGNEQFF
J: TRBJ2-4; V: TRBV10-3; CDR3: CAISEEGSKNIQYF
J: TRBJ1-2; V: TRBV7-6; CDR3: CASSLLGSGYTF
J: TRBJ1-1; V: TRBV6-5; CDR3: CASSSIKGDKRRAEAFF
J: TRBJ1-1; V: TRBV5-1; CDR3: CASSLAARSARGNTEAFF
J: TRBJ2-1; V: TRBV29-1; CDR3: CSVDSIRSRGQFF
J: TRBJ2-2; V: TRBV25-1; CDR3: CASSPVSSRQVPSGYTGELFF
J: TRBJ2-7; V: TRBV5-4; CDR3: CASSREVREQYF
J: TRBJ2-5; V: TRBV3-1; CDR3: CASGNRGEETQYF
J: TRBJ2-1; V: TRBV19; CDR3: CASTDLDEQFF
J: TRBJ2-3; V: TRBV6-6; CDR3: CASNPGPDTQYF
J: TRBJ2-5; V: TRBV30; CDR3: CACPARTGTETQYF
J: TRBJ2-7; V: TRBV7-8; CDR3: CASSLRLVYEQYF
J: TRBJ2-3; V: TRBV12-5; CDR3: CASGLWAGGTDTQYF
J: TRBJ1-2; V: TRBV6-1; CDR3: CASSVQQGWNYGYTF
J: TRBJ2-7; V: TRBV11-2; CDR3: CASSSGTVYEQYF
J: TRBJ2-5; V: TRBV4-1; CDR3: CASSPTRPKETQYF
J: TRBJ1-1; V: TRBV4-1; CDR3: CASSQDEMVQGEAFF
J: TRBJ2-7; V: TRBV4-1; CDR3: CASSQISALSSYEQYF